Detailed here is one T cell receptor beta chain. Its target is unknown. This PCR relied on a set of 60 Vbeta primers and 13 Jbeta primers. In the original processing: Later analysis identified 80 million to 85 million unique TCR beta chains, about 11 million shared. Assay used: immunoSEQ multiplex PCR; TCRdb lists only in-frame clones, some missing. That table furnishes V, J and clone size, whereas the DNA furnished D and trimming. The sample gives approximately 77,000 clones, roughly 75% of which show up once; roughly 7.1% is in the top ten. CDR1 and CDR2 from the germline V gene are WNHNN and SYGVQD (reference sequence). The CDR3 consists of 13 residues. Trimming cost V 0 bases and J 6 bases, with 5 bases left between them. This entry is derived from a study of cytomegalovirus exposure and HLA in healthy donors. As for the study in general: One earlier analysis, a look at 180 million or so T cells, found some 100 million unique TCR beta sequences. Whole-study findings and limits: Earlier findings revealed that most TCR beta V segments proved productive either about 90% or about 30% of the time. Relative to equally common others, HLA-associated TCR beta chains showed greater clonal expansion in a later analysis.

Sequenced input: PBMCs. The clonotype was recovered from a woman aged 40 to 50 in good health and CMV-seronegative. This chain links TRBV10-1 with TRBJ2-2; unclear D gene. DNA for the CDR3: TGCGCCAGCAGTGAGTCGGCGGCCGGGGAGCTGTTTTTT. Translated, it gives CASSESAAGELFF.